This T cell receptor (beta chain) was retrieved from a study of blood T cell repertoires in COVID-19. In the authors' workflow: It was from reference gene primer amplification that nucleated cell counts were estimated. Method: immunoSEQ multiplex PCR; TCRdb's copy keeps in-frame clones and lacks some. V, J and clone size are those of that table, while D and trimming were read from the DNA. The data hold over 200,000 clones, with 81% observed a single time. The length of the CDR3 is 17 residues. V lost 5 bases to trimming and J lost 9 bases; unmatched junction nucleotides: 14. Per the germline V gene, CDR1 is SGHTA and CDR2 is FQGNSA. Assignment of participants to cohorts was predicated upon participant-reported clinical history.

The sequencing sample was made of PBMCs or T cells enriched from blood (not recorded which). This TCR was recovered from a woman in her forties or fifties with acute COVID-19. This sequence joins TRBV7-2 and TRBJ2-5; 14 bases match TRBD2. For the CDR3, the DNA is TGTGCCAGCAGCATAAAATCCGGGACTAGCGGGGGTGGGGCCCAGTACTTC. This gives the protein CASSIKSGTSGGGAQYF.